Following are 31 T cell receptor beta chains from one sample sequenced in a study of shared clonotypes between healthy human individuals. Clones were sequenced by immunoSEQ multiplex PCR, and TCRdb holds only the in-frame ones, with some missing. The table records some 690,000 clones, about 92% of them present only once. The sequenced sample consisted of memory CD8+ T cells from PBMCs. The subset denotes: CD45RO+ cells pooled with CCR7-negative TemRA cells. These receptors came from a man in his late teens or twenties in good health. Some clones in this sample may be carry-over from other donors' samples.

The CDR3 region is CASSRGSGSSYEQYF. The CDR3 DNA is TGTGCCAGCAGCCGTGGGTCAGGGAGCTCCTACGAGCAGTACTTC. The chain uses TRBV7-9 and TRBJ2-7, with D possibly being TRBD1 or TRBD2 (5 bases each). The CDR3 totals 15 residues. Trimming left V 5 bases short and J 0 bases short, with 14 bases between. Germline lookup yields CDR1 SEHNR and CDR2 FQNEAQ (reference sequence). The full variable domain, its missing parts supplied by reference TRBV7-9 and TRBJ2-7, is DTGVSQNPRHKITKRGQNVTFRCDPISEHNRLYWYRQTLGQGPEFLTYFQNEAQLEKSRLLSDRFSAERPKGSFSTLEIQRTEQGDSAMYLCASSRGSGSSYEQYFGPGTRLTVT.

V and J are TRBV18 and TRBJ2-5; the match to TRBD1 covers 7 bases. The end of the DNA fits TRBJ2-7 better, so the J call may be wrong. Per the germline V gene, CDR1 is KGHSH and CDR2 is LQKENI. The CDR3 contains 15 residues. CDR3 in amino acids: CASSPGDSLPYEQYF. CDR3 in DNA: TGTGCCAGCTCACCAGGGGACAGCCTTCCCTACGAGCAGTACTTC.

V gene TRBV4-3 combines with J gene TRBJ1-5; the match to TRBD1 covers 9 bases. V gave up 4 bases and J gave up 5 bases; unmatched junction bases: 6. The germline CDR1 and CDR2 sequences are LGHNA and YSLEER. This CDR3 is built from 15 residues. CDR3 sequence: CASSRLTGGDQPQHF. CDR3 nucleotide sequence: TGCGCCAGCAGCCGCTTAACAGGGGGCGATCAGCCCCAGCATTTT.

DNA of the CDR3: TGCAGCGTTGGGAGGGTATCTGATACGCAGTATTTT. Translated, it gives CSVGRVSDTQYF. J is TRBJ2-3 and V is TRBV29-1; a weak D match, TRBD2 (6 bases). CDR3 length equals 12 residues. Germline CDR1 SQVTM, CDR2 ANQGSEA. Trimming pared 4 bases from V and 6 bases from J, leaving 11 bases between.

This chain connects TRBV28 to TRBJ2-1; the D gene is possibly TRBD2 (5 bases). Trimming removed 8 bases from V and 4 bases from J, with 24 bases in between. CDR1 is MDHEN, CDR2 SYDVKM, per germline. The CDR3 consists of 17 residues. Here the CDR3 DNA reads TGTGCCAGCTCCCAGAGGGATTTAACAATTGTGTACAATGAGCAGTTCTTC. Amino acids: CASSQRDLTIVYNEQFF.

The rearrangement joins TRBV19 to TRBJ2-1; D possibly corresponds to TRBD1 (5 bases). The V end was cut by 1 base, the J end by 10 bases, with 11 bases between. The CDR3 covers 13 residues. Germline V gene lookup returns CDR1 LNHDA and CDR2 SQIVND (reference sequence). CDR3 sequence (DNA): TGTGCCAGTAGTATAGTAAAGGGGTCCGAGCAGTTCTTC. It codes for CASSIVKGSEQFF.

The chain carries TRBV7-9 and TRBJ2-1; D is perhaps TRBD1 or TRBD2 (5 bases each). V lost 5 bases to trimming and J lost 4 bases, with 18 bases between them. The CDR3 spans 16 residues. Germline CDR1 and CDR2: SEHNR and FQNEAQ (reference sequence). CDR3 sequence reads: CASSLELRGAYNEQFF. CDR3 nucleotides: TGTGCCAGCAGCCTAGAACTGCGAGGGGCTTACAATGAGCAGTTCTTC.

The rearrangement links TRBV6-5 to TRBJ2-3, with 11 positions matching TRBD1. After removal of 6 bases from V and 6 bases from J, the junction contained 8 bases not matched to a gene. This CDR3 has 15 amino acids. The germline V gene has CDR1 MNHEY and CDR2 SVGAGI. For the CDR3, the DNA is TGTGCCAGCAGGGACCGGGACAGGGGGGCGGATACGCAGTATTTT. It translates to CASRDRDRGADTQYF.

For the CDR3, the DNA is TGTGCCAGCAGTCCCGACCGGTTCTATGGCTACACCTTC. Its protein is CASSPDRFYGYTF. This chain uses TRBV28 with TRBJ1-2, with unresolved D. The CDR3 is 13 residues long. Germline assignment: CDR1 MDHEN and CDR2 SYDVKM. Between the trimmed V and J ends, which lost 5 bases and 4 bases, there was a span of 11 bases.

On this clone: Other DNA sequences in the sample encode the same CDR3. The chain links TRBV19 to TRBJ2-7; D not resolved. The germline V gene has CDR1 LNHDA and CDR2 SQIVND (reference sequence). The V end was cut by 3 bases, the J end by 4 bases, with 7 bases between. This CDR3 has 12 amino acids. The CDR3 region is CASSMWGYEQYF. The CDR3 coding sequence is TGTGCCAGTAGTATGTGGGGTTACGAGCAGTACTTC.

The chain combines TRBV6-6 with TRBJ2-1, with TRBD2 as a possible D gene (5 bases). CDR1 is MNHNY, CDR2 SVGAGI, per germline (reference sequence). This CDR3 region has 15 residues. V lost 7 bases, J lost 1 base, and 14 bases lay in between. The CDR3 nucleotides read TGTGCCAGCACCCTCGCGGGCGGGTCCTACAATGAGCAGTTCTTC. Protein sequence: CASTLAGGSYNEQFF.

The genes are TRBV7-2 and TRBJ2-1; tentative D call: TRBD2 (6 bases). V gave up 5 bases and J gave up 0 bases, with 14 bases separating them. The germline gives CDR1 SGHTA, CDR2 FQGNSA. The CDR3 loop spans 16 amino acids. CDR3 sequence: CASSGLGLVSYNEQFF. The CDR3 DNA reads TGTGCCAGCAGCGGCCTGGGACTGGTCTCCTACAATGAGCAGTTCTTC.

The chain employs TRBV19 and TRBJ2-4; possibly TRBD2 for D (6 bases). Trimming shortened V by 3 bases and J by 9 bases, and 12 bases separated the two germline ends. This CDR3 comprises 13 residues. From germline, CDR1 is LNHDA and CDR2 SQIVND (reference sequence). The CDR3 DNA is TGTGCCAGTAGTATCGGGGGAGGAAGCATTCAGTACTTC. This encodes CASSIGGGSIQYF.

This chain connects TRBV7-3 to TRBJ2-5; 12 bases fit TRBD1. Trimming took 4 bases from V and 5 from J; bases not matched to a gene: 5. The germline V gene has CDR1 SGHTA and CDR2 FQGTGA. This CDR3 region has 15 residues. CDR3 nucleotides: TGTGCCAGCAGCTCCGGGACAGGGGGCGTCGAGACCCAGTACTTC. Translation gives CASSSGTGGVETQYF.

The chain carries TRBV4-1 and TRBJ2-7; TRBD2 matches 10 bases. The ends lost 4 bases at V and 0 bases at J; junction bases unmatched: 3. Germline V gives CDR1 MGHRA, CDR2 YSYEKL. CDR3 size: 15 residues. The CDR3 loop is CASSPSGRNSYEQYF. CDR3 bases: TGCGCCAGCAGCCCTAGCGGGAGAAACTCCTACGAGCAGTACTTC.

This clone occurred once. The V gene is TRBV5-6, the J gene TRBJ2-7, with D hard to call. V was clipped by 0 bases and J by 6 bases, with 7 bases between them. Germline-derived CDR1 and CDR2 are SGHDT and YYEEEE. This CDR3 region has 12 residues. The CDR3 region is CASSLDDSEQYF. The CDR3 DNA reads TGTGCCAGCAGCTTGGACGATAGCGAGCAGTACTTC.

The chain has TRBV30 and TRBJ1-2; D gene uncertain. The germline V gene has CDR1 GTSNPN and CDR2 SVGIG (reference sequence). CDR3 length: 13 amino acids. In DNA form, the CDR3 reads TGTGCACGGGCCTCCACCTCTAACTATGGCTACACCTTC. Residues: CARASTSNYGYTF.

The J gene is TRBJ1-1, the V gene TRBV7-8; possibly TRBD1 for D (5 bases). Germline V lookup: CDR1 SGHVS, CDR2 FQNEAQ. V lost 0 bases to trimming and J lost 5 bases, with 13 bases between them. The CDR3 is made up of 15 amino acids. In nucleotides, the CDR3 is TGTGCCAGCAGCTTAGCCAGGGTATGGGAAACTGAAGCTTTCTTT. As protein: CASSLARVWETEAFF.

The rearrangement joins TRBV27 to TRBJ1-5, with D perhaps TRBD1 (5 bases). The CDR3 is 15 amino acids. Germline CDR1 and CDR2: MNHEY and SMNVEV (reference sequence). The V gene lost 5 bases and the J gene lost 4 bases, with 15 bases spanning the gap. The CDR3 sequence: CASSKGRTPNQPQHF. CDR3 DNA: TGTGCCAGCAGTAAGGGACGGACACCGAATCAGCCCCAGCATTTT.

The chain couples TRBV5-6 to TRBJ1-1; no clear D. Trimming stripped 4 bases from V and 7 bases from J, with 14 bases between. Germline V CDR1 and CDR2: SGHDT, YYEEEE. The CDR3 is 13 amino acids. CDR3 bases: TGTGCCAGCAGCCCCTCGTGGTTGCATGAAGCTTTCTTT. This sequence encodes CASSPSWLHEAFF.

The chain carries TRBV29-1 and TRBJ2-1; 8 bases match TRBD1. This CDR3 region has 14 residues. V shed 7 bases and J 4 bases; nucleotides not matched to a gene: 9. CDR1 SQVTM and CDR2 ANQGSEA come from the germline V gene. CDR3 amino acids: CSAEGTGAYNEQFF. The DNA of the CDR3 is TGCAGCGCCGAGGGGACAGGCGCATACAATGAGCAGTTCTTC.

The CDR3 region has the DNA TGTGCCAGCAGCTTAGTCCCGGGACTTGGGGCCAACGTCCTGACTTTC. Residues: CASSLVPGLGANVLTF. V and J are TRBV13 and TRBJ2-6, with a possible D match to TRBD2 (6 bases). Germline CDR1 reads PRHDT; CDR2 reads FYEKMQ (reference sequence). Trimming stripped 1 base from V and 3 bases from J, with 10 bases between. The CDR3 has 16 amino acids. The full variable domain, rest sourced from reference TRBV13 and TRBJ2-6, is AAGVIQSPRHLIKEKRETATLKCYPIPRHDTVYWYQQGPGQDPQFLISFYEKMQSDKGSIPDRFSAQQFSDYHSELNMSSLELGDSALYFCASSLVPGLGANVLTFGAGSRLTVL.

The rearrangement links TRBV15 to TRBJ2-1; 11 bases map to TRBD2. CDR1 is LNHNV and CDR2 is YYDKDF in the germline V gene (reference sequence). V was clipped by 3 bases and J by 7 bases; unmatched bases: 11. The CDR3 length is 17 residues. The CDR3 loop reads CATSSPTLAGGWNEQFF. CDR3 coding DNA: TGTGCCACCAGCAGCCCTACATTAGCGGGAGGGTGGAATGAGCAGTTCTTC.

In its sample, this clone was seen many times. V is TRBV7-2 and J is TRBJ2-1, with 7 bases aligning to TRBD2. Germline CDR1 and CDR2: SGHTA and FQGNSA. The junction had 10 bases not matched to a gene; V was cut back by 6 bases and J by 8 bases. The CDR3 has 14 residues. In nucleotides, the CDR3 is TGTGCCAGCAGTTGGGGGGGGAGGAGCCATGAGCAGTTCTTC. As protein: CASSWGGRSHEQFF.

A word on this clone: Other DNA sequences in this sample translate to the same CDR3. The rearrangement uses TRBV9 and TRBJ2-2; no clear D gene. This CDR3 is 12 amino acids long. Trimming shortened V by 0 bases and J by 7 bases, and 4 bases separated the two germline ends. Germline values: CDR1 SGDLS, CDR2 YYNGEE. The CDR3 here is CASSVASGELFF. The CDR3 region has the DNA TGTGCCAGCAGCGTAGCCAGCGGGGAGCTGTTTTTT.

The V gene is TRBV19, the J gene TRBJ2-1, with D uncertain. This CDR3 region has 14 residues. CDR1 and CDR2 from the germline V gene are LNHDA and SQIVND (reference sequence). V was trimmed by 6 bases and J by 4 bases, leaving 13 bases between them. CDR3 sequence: CASSPGSFYNEQFF. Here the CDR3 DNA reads TGTGCCAGTAGCCCGGGCAGCTTTTACAATGAGCAGTTCTTC. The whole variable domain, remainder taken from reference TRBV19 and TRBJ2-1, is DGGITQSPKYLFRKEGQNVTLSCEQNLNHDAMYWYRQDPGQGLRLIYYSQIVNDFQKGDIAEGYSVSREKKESFPLTVTSAQKNPTAFYLCASSPGSFYNEQFFGPGTRLTVL.

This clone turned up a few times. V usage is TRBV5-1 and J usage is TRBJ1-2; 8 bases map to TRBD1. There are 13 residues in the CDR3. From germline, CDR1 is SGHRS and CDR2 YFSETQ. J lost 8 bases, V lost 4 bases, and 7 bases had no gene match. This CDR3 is CASSLGQGGGYTF. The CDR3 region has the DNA TGCGCCAGCAGCCTAGGACAGGGCGGGGGCTACACCTTC.

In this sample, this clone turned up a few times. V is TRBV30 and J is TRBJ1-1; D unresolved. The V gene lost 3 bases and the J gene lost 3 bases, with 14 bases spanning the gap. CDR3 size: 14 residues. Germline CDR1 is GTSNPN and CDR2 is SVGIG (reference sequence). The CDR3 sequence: CAWSWGGGDTEAFF. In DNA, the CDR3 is TGTGCCTGGAGCTGGGGAGGCGGGGACACTGAAGCTTTCTTT.

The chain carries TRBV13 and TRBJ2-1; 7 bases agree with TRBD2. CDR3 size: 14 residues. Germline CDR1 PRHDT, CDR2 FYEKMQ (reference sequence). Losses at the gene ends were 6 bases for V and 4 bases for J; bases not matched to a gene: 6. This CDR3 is CASSTAGTYNEQFF. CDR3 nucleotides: TGTGCCAGCAGTACAGCGGGGACTTACAATGAGCAGTTCTTC.

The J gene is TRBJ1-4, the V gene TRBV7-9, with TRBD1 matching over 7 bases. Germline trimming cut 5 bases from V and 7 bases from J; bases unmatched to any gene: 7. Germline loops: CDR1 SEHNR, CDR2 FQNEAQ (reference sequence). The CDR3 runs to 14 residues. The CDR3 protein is CASSIQGGSEKLFF. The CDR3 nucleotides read TGTGCCAGCAGCATCCAGGGGGGAAGTGAAAAACTGTTTTTT.

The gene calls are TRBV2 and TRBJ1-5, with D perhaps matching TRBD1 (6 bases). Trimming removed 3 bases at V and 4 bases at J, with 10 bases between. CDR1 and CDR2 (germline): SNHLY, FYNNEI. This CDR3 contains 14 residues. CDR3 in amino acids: CASSEDRLNQPQHF. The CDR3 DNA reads TGTGCCAGCAGTGAGGACAGATTAAATCAGCCCCAGCATTTT.